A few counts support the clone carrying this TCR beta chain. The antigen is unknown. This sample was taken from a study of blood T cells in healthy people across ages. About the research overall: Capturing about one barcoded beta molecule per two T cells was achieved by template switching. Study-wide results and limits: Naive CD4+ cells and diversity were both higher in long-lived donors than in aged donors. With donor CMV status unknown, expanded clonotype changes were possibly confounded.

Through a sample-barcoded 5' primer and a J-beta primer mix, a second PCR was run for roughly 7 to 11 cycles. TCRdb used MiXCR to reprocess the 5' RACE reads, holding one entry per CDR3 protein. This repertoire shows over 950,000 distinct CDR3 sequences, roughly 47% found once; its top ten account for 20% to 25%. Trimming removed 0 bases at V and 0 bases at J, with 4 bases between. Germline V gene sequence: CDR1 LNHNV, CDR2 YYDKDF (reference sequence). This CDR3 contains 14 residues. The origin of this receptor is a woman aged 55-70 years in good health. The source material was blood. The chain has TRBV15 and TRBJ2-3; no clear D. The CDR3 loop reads CATSRDPSTDTQYF. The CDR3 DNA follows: TGTGCCACCAGCAGAGACCCTAGCACAGATACGCAGTATTTT.